This T cell receptor beta chain was sequenced for a study of cytomegalovirus exposure and HLA in healthy donors. There were likely unrecorded immune exposures, though donors were nominally healthy when sampled. A multiplex PCR was run with 60 Vbeta primers and 13 Jbeta primers. Some clones are missing from TCRdb's copy, which holds only in-frame ones; the method was immunoSEQ multiplex PCR. The table has more than 110,000 clones, roughly 70% seen once. Note on this clone: The antigen is not known.

V lost 3 bases and J lost 5, with 13 bases in between. Germline loops: CDR1 MGHRA, CDR2 YSYEKL. The CDR3 totals 14 residues. Study-level points and caveats: Later analysis identified a missense DCLRE1C variant that was linked to TCR beta V- and J-gene trimming. Productive status was seen about 90% or about 30% of the time for most TCR beta V segments in an earlier analysis. In a later analysis, HLA-C alleles had the fewest associated TCRs, DRB1 alleles the most.

This TCR came from a man under 40 in good health and CMV-seronegative. The rearrangement uses TRBV4-1 and TRBJ2-5; D is perhaps TRBD2 (5 bases). Sequenced sample: PBMCs. The CDR3 bases are TGCGCCAGCAGCCAGAGGGCCCCAGCCGAGACCCAGTACTTC. Its protein is CASSQRAPAETQYF.